This T cell receptor beta chain was observed in a study of T cells after yellow fever vaccination. Study-level points and caveats: Booster samples showed a return of most primary-vaccination clones (roughly 96% CD4, roughly 85% CD8).

This clonotype occurred many times. Its antigen is still unknown. Trimming removed 0 bases from V and 1 base from J, with 11 bases in between. CDR1 is SGHRS, CDR2 YFSETQ, per germline. The CDR3 is 15 residues long. TCRdb analysed the 5' RACE reads with MiXCR anew, one entry per CDR3 protein. The data hold around 250,000 distinct CDR3 sequences, with less than 9% observed a single time. J is TRBJ2-7 and V is TRBV5-1, with unresolved D. Source: CD4+ T cells sorted from PBMCs, taken 15 days after the yellow fever booster vaccination. This TCR came from a young man who received the YFV17D yellow fever vaccine. The CDR3 sequence is CASSLDALGSYEQYF. The CDR3 DNA follows: TGCGCCAGCAGCTTGGACGCTCTTGGTTCCTACGAGCAGTACTTC.